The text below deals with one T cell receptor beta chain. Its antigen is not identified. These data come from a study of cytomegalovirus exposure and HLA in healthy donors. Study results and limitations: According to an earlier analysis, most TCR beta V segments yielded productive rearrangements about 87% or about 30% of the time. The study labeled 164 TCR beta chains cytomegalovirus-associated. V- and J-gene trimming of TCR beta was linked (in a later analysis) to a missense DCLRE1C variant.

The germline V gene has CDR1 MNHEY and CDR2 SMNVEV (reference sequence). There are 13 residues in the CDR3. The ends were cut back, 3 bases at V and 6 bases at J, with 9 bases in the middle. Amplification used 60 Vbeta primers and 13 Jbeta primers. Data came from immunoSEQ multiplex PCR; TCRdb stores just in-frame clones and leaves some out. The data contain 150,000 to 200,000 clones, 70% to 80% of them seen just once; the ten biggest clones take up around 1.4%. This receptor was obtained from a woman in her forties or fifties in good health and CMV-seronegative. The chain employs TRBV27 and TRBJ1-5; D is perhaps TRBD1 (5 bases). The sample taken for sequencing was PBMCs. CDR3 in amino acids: CASSFGGGQPQHF. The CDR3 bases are TGTGCCAGCAGTTTTGGGGGGGGTCAGCCCCAGCATTTT.